A selection of T cell receptor beta chains follows, all from one sample in a study of beta chain features in type 1 diabetes. TCRdb's copy holds only in-frame clones and misses some; the assay was immunoSEQ multiplex PCR. This table holds 150,000 to 200,000 clones, around 8.4% found once. The specimen was central memory CD4+ T cells from blood. Receptor source: a woman in her late teens or twenties with type 1 diabetes. The CDR3 runs from the conserved cysteine through the conserved F or W. D genes are given only for firm matches. Clone size is not always given. Where it is, it says once, few, many or a class for expanded clones.

few	NA	TRBV27	TRBJ2-1	TGTGCCAGCAGTTTCTTCAGCGGTCATGAGCAGTTCTTC	CASSFFSGHEQFF
few	NA	TRBV7-8	TRBJ1-6	TGTGCCAGCAGGGTACGACACGGAAATTCACCCCTCCACTTT	CASRVRHGNSPLHF
few	NA	TRBV9	TRBJ1-4	TGTGCCAGCAGCGTAATGGGGGGACGTAATGAAAAACTGTTTTTT	CASSVMGGRNEKLFF
NA	NA	TRBV9	TRBJ2-7	TGTGCCAGCAGCCATGGACAGAGGTCGCACGAGCAGTACTTC	CASSHGQRSHEQYF
NA	TRBD1	TRBV4-3	TRBJ2-3	TGCGCCAGCAGCCACAGGGGGTTACTCACAGATACGCAGTATTTT	CASSHRGLLTDTQYF
few	NA	TRBV2	TRBJ2-5	TGTGCCAGCAGCCGCCCGGGAGAGACCCAGTACTTC	CASSRPGETQYF
few	NA	TRBV5-1	TRBJ2-3	TGCGCCAGCAGCTTGCACAGGCCCTTCACAGATACGCAGTATTTT	CASSLHRPFTDTQYF
NA	NA	TRBV12-5	TRBJ1-1	TGTGCTAGTGGTTTGCTCCGGGGGGGTGAAGCTTTCTTT	CASGLLRGGEAFF
NA	NA	TRBV4-3	TRBJ1-4	TGCGCCAGCAGCCAAGGACAGATCCTACATAATGAAAAACTGTTTTTT	CASSQGQILHNEKLFF
NA	TRBD1	TRBV6-1	TRBJ2-7	TGTGCCATACACAACCGGGACAGGGGGCGCGAGCAGTACTTC	CAIHNRDRGREQYF
NA	TRBD1	TRBV15	TRBJ1-2	TGTGCCACCAGCAGAGTAGGGGGCAGGGATAACTATGGCTACACCTTC	CATSRVGGRDNYGYTF
NA	NA	TRBV11-2	TRBJ2-7	TGTGCCAGCAGCTTAGATTCGAAGACAGGTACCTCCTACGAGCAGTACTTC	CASSLDSKTGTSYEQYF
NA	TRBD2	TRBV7-2	TRBJ2-3	TGTGCCAGCAGCTTCGGGCTAGCGGGAGAAACCGATACGCAGTATTTT	CASSFGLAGETDTQYF
few	NA	TRBV6-6	TRBJ2-5	TGTGCCAGCAGCCCCGGTTCAGGGACTCAAGAGACCCAGTACTTC	CASSPGSGTQETQYF
few	TRBD2	TRBV9	TRBJ2-5	TGTGCCAGCAGCGCCCTCGCGGGGGAGCAGTACTTC	CASSALAGEQYF
few	NA	TRBV19	TRBJ1-1	TGTGCCAGTAGTCGTAAGGGGGGGCGGAACACTGAAGCTTTCTTT	CASSRKGGRNTEAFF
NA	NA	TRBV4-2	TRBJ2-6	TGTGCCAGCAGCTCAGGGTTAGCCAACGTCCTGACTTTC	CASSSGLANVLTF
few	NA	TRBV5-1	TRBJ2-7	TGCGCCAGCAGCTTGGAGTCCGGGTTTGTTTCCTACGAGCAGTACTTC	CASSLESGFVSYEQYF
few	TRBD1	TRBV27	TRBJ1-2	TGTGCCAGCACAAAGACAGGGGTTCATGGCTACACCTTC	CASTKTGVHGYTF
few	TRBD2	TRBV6-1	TRBJ2-7	TGTGCCAGCAGTTCTGAGGCGGGGGGGCGCTACGAGCAGTACTTC	CASSSEAGGRYEQYF
few	NA	TRBV5-1	TRBJ2-3	TGCGCCAGCAAAGGGTGGACTCCCACAGATACGCAGTATTTT	CASKGWTPTDTQYF
few	TRBD1	TRBV2	TRBJ2-7	TGTGCCATTGGGACAGGGCCCTACGAGCAGTACTTC	CAIGTGPYEQYF
NA	TRBD2	TRBV2	TRBJ2-3	TGTGCCAGCAGTCCCTCAGCGGGAGCTGGAGATACGCAGTATTTT	CASSPSAGAGDTQYF
NA	TRBD1	TRBV10-3	TRBJ1-5	TGTGCCACCAACAGTAGACAGGGGAATCAGCCCCAGCATTTT	CATNSRQGNQPQHF
many	TRBD2	TRBV4-3	TRBJ2-7	TGCGCCAGCAGCCAAGCGGGAGGCGAGCAGTACTTC	CASSQAGGEQYF
few	NA	TRBV28	TRBJ2-5	TGTGCCATCGCCAGACAGGTATCTCAAGAGACCCAGTACTTC	CAIARQVSQETQYF
few	TRBD2	TRBV4-2	TRBJ2-1	TGTGCCAGCAGCCAAGCGGGACTAGCGGGAAGGAATGAGCAGTTCTTC	CASSQAGLAGRNEQFF
few	TRBD2	TRBV10-3	TRBJ2-2	TGTGCCATCAGCCCTAGCGGGGGCTCCACCGGGGAGCTGTTTTTT	CAISPSGGSTGELFF
few	NA	TRBV7-9	TRBJ2-4	TGTGCCAGCAGCCGCGGAGGGGCGGTAGCCAAAAACATTCAGTACTTC	CASSRGGAVAKNIQYF
NA	TRBD2	TRBV11-2	TRBJ2-3	TGTGCCAGCAGCTTAAATTTACCGGGGGGTGCCACAGATACGCAGTATTTT	CASSLNLPGGATDTQYF
NA	NA	TRBV18	TRBJ2-2	TGTGCCAGCTCACGACTGACCGGGGAGCTGTTTTTT	CASSRLTGELFF
few	NA	TRBV19	TRBJ2-5	TGTGCCAGTAGTATCCAGGGTATGGAGACCCAGTACTTC	CASSIQGMETQYF
few	NA	TRBV2	TRBJ2-4	TGTGCCAGCAGCGAAGGACTGAAAAACATTCAGTACTTC	CASSEGLKNIQYF
NA	NA	TRBV27	TRBJ2-1	TGTGCCAGCAGCCGAAATAGCGGCCCTTACAATGAGCAGTTCTTC	CASSRNSGPYNEQFF
NA	TRBD2	TRBV7-2	TRBJ2-1	TGTGCCAGCAGCTTAGTGGCGGGAGGGTACAATGAGCAGTTCTTC	CASSLVAGGYNEQFF